This is a list of T cell receptor beta chains from one sample in a study of response to subunit inactivated influenza vaccine. Each CDR3 protein is one row after TCRdb ran MiXCR on the RT-PCR reads. The sample yields around 850,000 distinct CDR3 sequences, 15% to 20% seen once. Sequencing used PBMCs from blood, obtained roughly 5 days after vaccination. These receptor sequences come from a man aged 50 or older who received an inactivated influenza vaccine. The CDR3 runs from the conserved cysteine through the conserved F or W. D genes are given only for firm matches. The size entry is marked missing in some rows and otherwise reads once, few, many or a size class.

D gene	clone size	J gene	V gene	CDR3 protein	CDR3 DNA
TRBD2	-	TRBJ2-7	TRBV20-1	CSAGGTSGSNNEQYF	TGCAGTGCTGGCGGGACTAGCGGGAGTAATAATGAGCAGTACTTC
-	-	TRBJ1-5	TRBV20-1	CSARAGNQPQHF	TGCAGTGCTCGGGCCGGCAATCAGCCCCAGCATTTT
TRBD2	-	TRBJ2-7	TRBV7-2	CASSWASGFYEQYF	TGTGCCAGCAGCTGGGCTAGCGGATTCTACGAGCAGTACTTC
TRBD1	-	TRBJ2-1	TRBV3-1	CASSQDGRQGFYGIPYNEQFF	TGTGCCAGCAGCCAAGATGGGCGACAGGGCTTTTACGGGATCCCCTACAATGAGCAGTTCTTC
-	few	TRBJ1-5	TRBV12-3/TRBV12-4	CASSFRGGSNQPQHF	TGTGCCAGCAGTTTTCGGGGGGGCAGCAATCAGCCCCAGCATTTT
TRBD1	many	TRBJ1-1	TRBV5-1	CASSLRQGRTEAFF	TGCGCCAGCAGCTTAAGACAGGGTAGGACTGAAGCTTTCTTT
TRBD1	-	TRBJ1-1	TRBV27	CASSLFYRDRGRAFF	TGTGCCAGCAGTTTATTCTACCGGGACAGGGGGCGAGCTTTCTTT
TRBD1	few	TRBJ1-2	TRBV28	CASRQLLDRVYGYTF	TGTGCCAGCAGACAACTGTTGGACAGGGTGTATGGCTACACCTTC
-	few	TRBJ1-5	TRBV30	CAWSVREGQPQHF	TGTGCCTGGAGTGTAAGGGAGGGACAGCCCCAGCATTTT
-	-	TRBJ2-2	TRBV4-1	CASSQKLTGELFF	TGCGCCAGCAGCCAAAAGCTTACCGGGGAGCTGTTTTTT
-	few	TRBJ2-3	TRBV4-1	CASSRTELRSSTDTQYF	TGCGCCAGCAGCCGAACAGAGTTACGATCTAGCACAGATACGCAGTATTTT
TRBD1	few	TRBJ2-5	TRBV20-1	CSASGTGVTQYF	TGCAGTGCCTCCGGGACAGGGGTGACCCAGTACTTC
-	few	TRBJ1-1	TRBV5-1	CASSFAGAGAEAFF	TGCGCCAGCAGCTTCGCGGGGGCAGGGGCTGAAGCTTTCTTT
-	-	TRBJ2-1	TRBV11-2	CASSLLAAGSYNEQFF	TGTGCCAGCAGCTTACTGGCAGCTGGTTCCTACAATGAGCAGTTCTTC
TRBD2	few	TRBJ2-1	TRBV12-3/TRBV12-4	CASSGDGLASNEQFF	TGTGCCAGCAGTGGGGATGGACTAGCGAGCAATGAGCAGTTCTTC
-	few	TRBJ2-1	TRBV5-1	CASRPSSSYNEQFF	TGCGCCAGTAGACCGTCGAGCTCCTACAATGAGCAGTTCTTC
TRBD1	-	TRBJ2-7	TRBV5-1	CASSLQGGESYEQYF	TGCGCCAGCAGCTTACAGGGGGGCGAATCCTACGAGCAGTACTTC
TRBD2	-	TRBJ2-1	TRBV7-2	CANRLAGAGGSHEQFF	TGTGCGAACAGACTAGCGGGAGCCGGGGGGTCTCATGAGCAGTTCTTC
-	few	TRBJ1-1	TRBV4-3	CASSQDSRNTEAFF	TGCGCCAGCAGCCAAGATTCCAGGAACACTGAAGCTTTCTTT
TRBD1	-	TRBJ1-2	TRBV4-2	CASSQARSLRGEAGYGYTF	TGTGCCAGCAGCCAAGCCAGATCCCTCAGGGGGGAGGCAGGCTATGGCTACACCTTC
-	-	TRBJ2-1	TRBV9	CASSVEGSGYNEQFF	TGTGCCAGCAGCGTAGAGGGTAGCGGTTACAATGAGCAGTTCTTC
-	-	TRBJ2-6	TRBV7-2	CASSTGNSGANVLTF	TGTGCCAGCAGCACCGGCAACTCTGGGGCCAACGTCCTGACTTTC
TRBD1	many	TRBJ1-3	TRBV6-1	CASRRGQSGNTIYF	TGTGCCAGCAGACGGGGACAGTCTGGAAACACCATATATTTT
TRBD2	few	TRBJ2-3	TRBV14	CASSSKPGLAGALRTDTQYF	TGTGCCAGCAGCTCGAAACCGGGACTAGCGGGAGCCCTACGCACAGATACGCAGTATTTT
-	many	TRBJ1-1	TRBV6-4	CASSEYKDTEAFF	TGTGCCAGCAGTGAATACAAAGACACTGAAGCTTTCTTT
TRBD1	few	TRBJ2-3	TRBV29-1	CSVAPDRAISTDTQYF	TGCAGCGTTGCCCCGGACAGGGCGATTAGCACAGATACGCAGTATTTT
-	few	TRBJ2-7	TRBV27	CASSFGRISSYEQYF	TGTGCCAGCAGTTTTGGACGTATCAGCTCCTACGAGCAGTACTTC
-	few	TRBJ1-5	TRBV5-6	CARTHQPQHF	TGTGCCAGAACCCATCAGCCCCAGCATTTT
-	-	TRBJ1-2	TRBV28	CASNPGWQGDSYGYTF	TGTGCCAGCAACCCGGGTTGGCAGGGCGACTCCTATGGCTACACCTTC
-	few	TRBJ1-2	TRBV20-1	CSARGSETYGYTF	TGCAGTGCTAGGGGTTCAGAGACCTATGGCTACACCTTC
-	few	TRBJ1-1	TRBV6-5	CASSSPETGNTEAFF	TGTGCCAGCAGTTCTCCCGAGACAGGGAACACTGAAGCTTTCTTT
TRBD1	-	TRBJ1-1	TRBV29-1	CSVLPGQGNTEAFF	TGCAGCGTTCTACCGGGACAGGGGAACACTGAAGCTTTCTTT
-	many	TRBJ1-5	TRBV6-2/TRBV6-3	CASSYGLGKKQPQHF	TGTGCCAGCAGTTACGGGCTGGGTAAGAAACAGCCCCAGCATTTT
-	many	TRBJ2-2	TRBV12-3/TRBV12-4	CASSLGAAGELFF	TGTGCCAGCAGTCTGGGAGCCGCCGGGGAGCTGTTTTTT
-	-	TRBJ2-7	TRBV4-3	CASSQGRDRGAYEQYF	TGCGCCAGCAGCCAAGGCCGGGACCGTGGGGCCTACGAGCAGTACTTC
-	-	TRBJ2-3	TRBV10-3	CAISVGVTDTQYF	TGTGCCATCAGTGTCGGGGTCACAGATACGCAGTATTTT
-	few	TRBJ2-2	TRBV7-2	CASSLVQQEELFF	TGTGCCAGCAGCTTAGTTCAACAGGAGGAGCTGTTTTTT
TRBD1	few	TRBJ1-2	TRBV6-1	CASTRTGIRTGYTF	TGTGCCAGCACTCGGACAGGTATAAGGACTGGCTACACCTTC
TRBD1	-	TRBJ2-1	TRBV7-2	CASSPGGTGVYNEQFF	TGTGCCAGCAGCCCCGGGGGGACAGGGGTTTACAATGAGCAGTTCTTC
TRBD2	few	TRBJ2-1	TRBV20-1	CSASHLLAGTLSLNEQFF	TGCAGTGCTAGTCATCTACTAGCGGGTACCCTCAGCCTCAATGAGCAGTTCTTC
-	-	TRBJ2-7	TRBV4-2	CASSQEALVAYEQYF	TGTGCCAGCAGCCAAGAGGCACTAGTGGCCTACGAGCAGTACTTC
-	-	TRBJ2-5	TRBV12-3/TRBV12-4	CASSFRLDGTQYF	TGTGCCAGCAGTTTTAGGCTAGATGGGACCCAGTACTTC